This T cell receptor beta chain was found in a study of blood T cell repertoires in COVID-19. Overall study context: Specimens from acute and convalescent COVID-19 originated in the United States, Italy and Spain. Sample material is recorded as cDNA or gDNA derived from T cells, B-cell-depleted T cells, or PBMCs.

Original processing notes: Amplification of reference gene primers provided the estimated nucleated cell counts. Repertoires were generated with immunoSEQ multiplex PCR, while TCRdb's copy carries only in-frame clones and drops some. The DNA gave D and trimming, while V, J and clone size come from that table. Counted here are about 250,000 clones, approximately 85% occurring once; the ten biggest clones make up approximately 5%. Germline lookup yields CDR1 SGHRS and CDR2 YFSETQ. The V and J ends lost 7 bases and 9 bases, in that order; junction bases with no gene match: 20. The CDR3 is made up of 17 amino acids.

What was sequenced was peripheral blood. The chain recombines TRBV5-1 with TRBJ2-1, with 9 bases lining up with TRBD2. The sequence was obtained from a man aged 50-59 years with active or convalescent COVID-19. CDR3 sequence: CASRRGLAQGVGGEQFF. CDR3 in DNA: TGCGCCAGCCGCAGAGGACTAGCGCAGGGGGTCGGTGGTGAGCAGTTCTTC.